This is a list of T cell receptor beta chains from one sample in a study of T cells in localized non-small cell lung cancer. Produced via immunoSEQ multiplex PCR; TCRdb's table is partial and in-frame only. The sample shows 75,000 to 80,000 clones, roughly 91% of them seen only once. The sequencing used peripheral blood, collected before any cancer treatment. The receptor set was obtained from a woman between 35 and 70 years old with stage I squamous cell lung carcinoma. The CDR3 runs from the conserved cysteine through the conserved F or W. D genes are given only for firm matches. Size is omitted from some rows. Given values are once, few, many or a class for expanded clones.

J	D	V	size	CDR3	DNA
TRBJ2-2	TRBD2	TRBV18	NA	CASSPRLAGAGELFF	TGTGCCAGCTCACCGAGACTAGCCGGCGCCGGGGAGCTGTTTTTT
TRBJ1-2	NA	TRBV7-9	NA	CASSSLQERGYTF	TGTGCCAGCAGCTCTCTACAGGAAAGAGGCTACACCTTC
TRBJ2-1	TRBD2	TRBV9	NA	CASSVVSSGSEQFF	TGTGCCAGCAGCGTAGTCTCTAGCGGAAGTGAGCAGTTCTTC
TRBJ2-7	NA	TRBV5-1	NA	CASSLGGDYEQYF	TGCGCCAGCAGCTTGGGAGGAGATTACGAGCAGTACTTC
TRBJ2-4	TRBD1	TRBV18	NA	CASSPPGTDRKNIQYF	TGTGCCAGCTCACCTCCAGGGACAGACCGCAAAAACATTCAGTACTTC
TRBJ1-1	NA	TRBV7-8	NA	CASSLVDISRSTEAFF	TGTGCCAGCAGCTTAGTAGACATCTCCCGGAGCACTGAAGCTTTCTTT
TRBJ1-6	NA	TRBV11-3	few	CASSLETRSPLHF	TGTGCCAGCAGCTTAGAGACGCGATCACCCCTCCACTTT
TRBJ1-1	TRBD1	TRBV19	few	CASSSTSGGTKAFF	TGTGCCAGTAGTTCGACCTCAGGGGGAACGAAAGCTTTCTTT
TRBJ1-3	TRBD1	TRBV15	NA	CATSRDVGTEESNTIYF	TGTGCCACCAGCAGAGATGTCGGGACAGAGGAAAGCAACACCATATATTTT
TRBJ1-2	TRBD1	TRBV6-1	NA	CASSGTGYGYTF	TGTGCCAGCAGTGGGACAGGCTATGGCTACACCTTC
TRBJ1-1	TRBD1	TRBV10-3	NA	CAITRDRNTEAFF	TGTGCCATCACCCGGGACAGGAACACTGAAGCTTTCTTT
TRBJ1-3	NA	TRBV5-6	NA	CASSFGGGNTIYF	TGTGCCAGCAGCTTTGGCGGTGGAAACACCATATATTTT
TRBJ1-3	NA	TRBV18	NA	CASSLSAEGNTIYF	TGTGCCAGCTCATTGTCGGCCGAGGGAAACACCATATATTTT
TRBJ1-3	NA	TRBV30	NA	CAWSATGGNTIYF	TGTGCCTGGAGTGCCACAGGTGGAAACACCATATATTTT
TRBJ1-1	NA	TRBV5-1	NA	CASSLEGRGAEAFF	TGCGCCAGCAGCTTGGAGGGGAGGGGGGCTGAAGCTTTCTTT
TRBJ2-7	NA	TRBV29-1	once	CSVLDGLSYEQYF	TGCAGCGTATTAGACGGTCTCTCCTACGAGCAGTACTTC
TRBJ2-7	NA	TRBV6-5	NA	CASSYSSLGSYEQYF	TGTGCCAGCAGTTACTCCTCGCTAGGCTCCTACGAGCAGTACTTC
TRBJ2-1	TRBD2	TRBV6-5	NA	CASSYGGGAYNEQFF	TGTGCCAGCAGTTACGGCGGGGGGGCCTACAATGAGCAGTTCTTC
TRBJ2-7	TRBD1	TRBV7-3	once	CASSLGTGDEQYF	TGTGCCAGCAGCTTAGGGACAGGGGACGAGCAGTACTTC
TRBJ1-6	NA	TRBV12-5	NA	CASGSPPGYDNSPLHF	TGTGCTAGTGGTTCTCCGCCAGGGTATGATAATTCACCCCTCCACTTT
TRBJ2-1	TRBD2	TRBV4-1	NA	CASSQDPTRSGIIAGGYNEQFF	TGCGCCAGCAGCCAAGATCCCACTAGGTCGGGGATTATAGCGGGGGGCTACAATGAGCAGTTCTTC
TRBJ2-7	TRBD1	TRBV27	once	CASHSGTGIYEQYF	TGTGCCAGCCACTCCGGGACAGGTATTTACGAGCAGTACTTC
TRBJ1-1	NA	TRBV7-3	NA	CASSLGGPTAEAFF	TGTGCCAGCAGCTTAGGCGGACCCACTGCCGAAGCTTTCTTT
TRBJ2-1	NA	TRBV7-7	NA	CASSFDGSSYNEQFF	TGTGCTAGCAGCTTTGACGGGAGCTCCTACAATGAGCAGTTCTTC
TRBJ2-7	TRBD2	TRBV5-1	NA	CASSLGLAGRSSYEQYF	TGCGCCAGCAGCTTGGGACTAGCGGGGCGTTCTTCCTACGAGCAGTACTTC
TRBJ2-5	NA	TRBV21-1	NA	CASSKVFQTGRSAQYF	TGTGCCAGCAGCAAAGTTTTTCAGACAGGTCGGTCGGCCCAGTACTTC
TRBJ2-7	TRBD2	TRBV19	NA	CASSTLAGDSSYEQYF	TGTGCCAGTAGTACCCTAGCGGGGGACTCGTCCTACGAGCAGTACTTC
TRBJ1-6	NA	TRBV9	NA	CASSVGPSGYNSPLHF	TGTGCCAGCAGCGTAGGTCCGTCCGGGTATAATTCACCCCTCCACTTT
TRBJ2-4	NA	TRBV9	NA	CASSVGPGAGKNIQYF	TGTGCCAGCAGCGTAGGGCCAGGGGCCGGTAAAAACATTCAGTACTTC
TRBJ2-7	NA	TRBV29-1	NA	CSVAVSGNEQYF	TGCAGCGTTGCAGTGTCAGGGAACGAGCAGTACTTC
TRBJ1-1	NA	TRBV29-1	NA	CSVVQGGGTEAFF	TGCAGCGTTGTTCAGGGTGGGGGCACTGAAGCTTTCTTT
TRBJ1-4	NA	TRBV2	NA	CASRSGRRTEKLFF	TGTGCCAGCAGAAGTGGTCGCCGGACTGAAAAACTGTTTTTT
TRBJ1-2	NA	TRBV5-4	NA	CASSSAGGAYYGYTF	TGTGCCAGCAGCTCCGCCGGGGGGGCGTACTATGGCTACACCTTC
TRBJ1-1	TRBD1	TRBV12-5	NA	CASGPRTGTEAFF	TGTGCTAGTGGCCCCAGGACAGGTACTGAAGCTTTCTTT
TRBJ2-2	NA	TRBV7-7	NA	CASSLDYATGELFF	TGTGCTAGCAGCTTAGACTACGCCACCGGGGAGCTGTTTTTT
TRBJ2-5	TRBD2	TRBV5-4	NA	CASSLGTLAGGIQETQYF	TGTGCCAGCAGCTTGGGCACCCTAGCGGGGGGGATCCAAGAGACCCAGTACTTC
TRBJ1-2	TRBD1	TRBV7-9	once	CASSILITGGLSNYGYTF	TGTGCCAGCAGCATTCTAATTACAGGGGGCCTTTCTAACTATGGCTACACCTTC